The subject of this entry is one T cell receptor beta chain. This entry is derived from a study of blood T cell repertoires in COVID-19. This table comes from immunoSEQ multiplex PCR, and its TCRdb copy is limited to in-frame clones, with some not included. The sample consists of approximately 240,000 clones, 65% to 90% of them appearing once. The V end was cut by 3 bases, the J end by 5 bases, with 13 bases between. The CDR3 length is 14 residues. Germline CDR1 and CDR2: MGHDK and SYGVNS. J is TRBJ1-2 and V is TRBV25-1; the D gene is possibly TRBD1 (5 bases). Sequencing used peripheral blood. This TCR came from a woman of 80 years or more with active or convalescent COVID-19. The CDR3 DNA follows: TGTGCCAGCAGTGATCTTGACAGCCTTTATGGCTACACCTTC. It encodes CASSDLDSLYGYTF.